These T cell receptor beta chains were read from a single sample in a study of blood T cell repertoires in COVID-19. Using immunoSEQ multiplex PCR, the repertoire was profiled, and TCRdb retains in-frame clones only, with some absent. There are some 100,000 clones in the sample; around nine tenths occur only once, and 4.5% to 5.5% lies in the top ten. Source material: peripheral blood. These receptor sequences come from a man in his fifties or sixties with acute or convalescent COVID-19. CDR3s include the opening cysteine and the closing phenylalanine or tryptophan. The order of the fields is CDR3 length, V gene, D gene, J gene, clone size, CDR3 DNA, CDR3 protein. D genes are given only for firm matches. Clone size, where shown, is once, few, many, or a class for clones that have expanded.

16	TRBV7-8	TRBD1	TRBJ1-1	.	TGTGCCAGCAGCCCTCCCGGGACAGGACAAAACACTGAAGCTTTCTTT	CASSPPGTGQNTEAFF
12	TRBV6-5	.	TRBJ2-7	.	TGTGCCAGCAGGGCAGGGGCCTACGAGCAGTACTTC	CASRAGAYEQYF
13	TRBV11-3	TRBD1	TRBJ1-2	.	TGTGCCAGCAGCGGGACAGCTGGCTATGGCTACACCTTC	CASSGTAGYGYTF
15	TRBV4-2	TRBD1	TRBJ1-2	few	TGTGCCAGCAGCCTAGAGGGGACAGGTAACTATGGCTACACCTTC	CASSLEGTGNYGYTF
17	TRBV5-6	TRBD2	TRBJ2-2	.	TGTGCCAGCAGCCCCAGGACTAGCGGGAGTGGTGTAGGGGAGCTGTTTTTT	CASSPRTSGSGVGELFF
14	TRBV11-3	TRBD1	TRBJ1-4	.	TGTGCCAGCAGCTTTGACCCAGGGGGTGAAAAACTGTTTTTT	CASSFDPGGEKLFF
19	TRBV6-1	TRBD2	TRBJ2-7	.	TGTGCCAGCAGTGAGGGTAGCGGGAGGGCCTTTTATACTTCCTACGAGCAGTACTTC	CASSEGSGRAFYTSYEQYF
17	TRBV6-2/TRBV6-3	TRBD2	TRBJ2-7	.	TGTGCCAGCAGTCTAAGGGCCAGCGGGAGAAGCTCCTACGAGCAGTACTTC	CASSLRASGRSSYEQYF
14	TRBV30	.	TRBJ1-5	once	TGTGCCTGGAGTGTAGACAGGTCCTATCAGCCCCAGCATTTT	CAWSVDRSYQPQHF
14	TRBV5-4	.	TRBJ2-3	.	TGTGCCAGCAGCAGCCGACTAGGTTCGGATACGCAGTATTTT	CASSSRLGSDTQYF
13	TRBV6-5	TRBD2	TRBJ2-7	.	TGTGCCAGCAGTTACTCCTGGTCTAGCGGGAAGTACTTC	CASSYSWSSGKYF
13	TRBV6-2/TRBV6-3	.	TRBJ1-3	.	TGTGCCAGCAGTTACGCGGCTGGAAACACCATATATTTT	CASSYAAGNTIYF
16	TRBV30	.	TRBJ1-4	.	TGTGCCTGGAGTCCGGGGGGGCCCTCAACTAATGAAAAACTGTTTTTT	CAWSPGGPSTNEKLFF
14	TRBV9	.	TRBJ2-7	.	TGTGCCAGCAGCGCCAGCGGCCTATTAGGCGAGCAGTACTTC	CASSASGLLGEQYF
16	TRBV3-1/TRBV3-2	.	TRBJ2-5	.	TGTGCCAGCAGCCCCGCCGGCGGGACCCAAGAGATGGCCCAGTACTTC	CASSPAGGTQEMAQYF
17	TRBV1	.	TRBJ1-6	once	TGCACCAGCCCTCGTGGGAGGTCACGGTCCTATAATTCACCCCTCCACTTT	CTSPRGRSRSYNSPLHF
16	TRBV30	TRBD1	TRBJ1-4	once	TGTGCCTGGATTCCGCGGACAGGGGCGCAAACTGAAAAACTGTTTTTT	CAWIPRTGAQTEKLFF
12	TRBV6-5	.	TRBJ1-5	.	TGTGCCAGCAGTCTCGCCGCGCGGCCCCAGCATTTT	CASSLAARPQHF
16	TRBV19	TRBD1	TRBJ1-4	.	TGTGCCAGTACCACCCCGGTTGGGACAGGGTGGGAAAAACTGTTTTTT	CASTTPVGTGWEKLFF
15	TRBV7-2	.	TRBJ2-1	.	TGTGCCAGCAGCTTAATGGGCGGGACCTACAATGAGCAGTTCTTC	CASSLMGGTYNEQFF
13	TRBV10-3	TRBD2	TRBJ2-5	once	TGTGCCATCGGGGCGGGAGAAAGGGAGACCCAGTACTTC	CAIGAGERETQYF
15	TRBV3-1/TRBV3-2	.	TRBJ2-5	.	TGTGCCAGCACCAGTAGGTCCGGGAGATCAGAGACCCAGTACTTC	CASTSRSGRSETQYF
17	TRBV27	TRBD2	TRBJ2-1	.	TGTGCCAGCAGTTTATCGGTACTAGCGGGGGGCTACAATGAGCAGTTCTTC	CASSLSVLAGGYNEQFF
15	TRBV5-1	TRBD1	TRBJ1-5	.	TGCGCCAGCAGCCAAGGGACAGGCCCCCATCAGCCCCAGCATTTT	CASSQGTGPHQPQHF
12	TRBV27	TRBD2	TRBJ2-1	.	TGTGCCAGCAGTTTTGTTAGCGGGGTGCAGTTCTTC	CASSFVSGVQFF
14	TRBV9	.	TRBJ1-1	.	TGTGCCAGCAGCGTACAGGGTGGTAACACTGAAGCTTTCTTT	CASSVQGGNTEAFF